A selection of T cell receptor beta chains follows, all from one sample in a study of T cell repertoires in cytomegalovirus infection. TCRdb redid the calling of the reads with MiXCR, one entry per CDR3 protein. Among approximately 990,000 distinct CDR3 sequences, 31% were seen once, and the ten largest hold about 14%. Antigens of these TCRs are unknown. Sequencing was performed on cultured CD8+ T cells from PBMCs, taken from culture after CMV antigen stimulation. These receptors originate from a human donor in good health (CMV status not recorded). Some clones in this sample may be carry-over from other donors' samples. CDR3s include the opening cysteine and the closing phenylalanine or tryptophan. A D gene is named only where the DNA matches it firmly. A clone size is listed for some rows: how often the clone was seen (once, few, many), or a class if it is expanded.

d_gene	v_gene	j_gene	abundance	CDR3aa	CDR3nt
.	TRBV6-1	TRBJ2-2	.	CASSLLRGGASNTGELFF	TGTGCCAGCAGCCTGCTTCGAGGGGGGGCCTCGAACACCGGGGAGCTGTTTTTT
.	TRBV4-3	TRBJ1-2	.	CASSPKIGEGYTF	TGCGCCAGCAGCCCCAAAATCGGGGAAGGCTACACCTTC
.	TRBV19	TRBJ1-1	.	CASSIIGSGAFF	TGTGCCAGTAGTATCATCGGGTCTGGAGCTTTCTTT
.	TRBV7-3	TRBJ2-1	many	CASSLTRADGYNEQFF	TGTGCCAGCAGCTTAACGCGGGCGGACGGGTACAATGAGCAGTTCTTC
TRBD2	TRBV6-1	TRBJ2-7	few	CASSEGTSELYEQYF	TGTGCCAGCAGTGAAGGAACTAGCGAACTGTACGAGCAGTACTTC
TRBD2	TRBV4-1	TRBJ2-5	.	CASRGTRQQETQYF	TGCGCCAGCAGAGGGACTAGGCAGCAAGAGACCCAGTACTTC
TRBD2	TRBV29-1	TRBJ2-7	few	CSVEDLEGTSGGEQYF	TGCAGCGTTGAAGACCTGGAGGGGACTAGCGGGGGCGAGCAGTACTTC
TRBD2	TRBV28	TRBJ2-1	many	CASSLMFLGLAIPYNEQFF	TGTGCCAGCAGTTTAATGTTTTTGGGACTAGCGATTCCCTACAATGAGCAGTTCTTC
.	TRBV7-6	TRBJ2-6	many	CASSGRDLQGPSSGANVLTF	TGTGCCAGCAGCGGAAGGGACTTACAGGGGCCCTCAAGTGGGGCCAACGTCCTGACTTTC
TRBD2	TRBV2	TRBJ2-1	.	CASNPEAGGPPEQFF	TGTGCCAGTAATCCCGAAGCGGGGGGGCCGCCTGAGCAGTTCTTC
TRBD1	TRBV2	TRBJ2-4	.	CASRSSDRVDIQYF	TGTGCCAGCAGATCCTCGGACAGGGTGGACATTCAGTACTTC
.	TRBV4-1	TRBJ2-3	few	CASSHGLRGGDTQYF	TGCGCCAGCAGCCATGGTCTCAGGGGTGGAGATACGCAGTATTTT
.	TRBV5-1	TRBJ1-1	few	CASSSYAGMNTEAFF	TGCGCCAGCAGCTCTTATGCGGGGATGAACACTGAAGCTTTCTTT